The source of this T cell receptor (beta chain) is a study of T cell repertoires in cytomegalovirus infection (dated by TCRdb to between 2019 and 2020). About the full investigation: Donor HLA type was relevant to the analysis, as public TCR beta signatures indicated carriage of CMV infection together with the matching HLA type.

The CDR3 starts with the cysteine, ends with the phenylalanine, and has 13 residues. Of all the DNA, just the CDR3 is kept, 39 bases in frame from base 1. According to the germline V gene (reference sequence), CDR1 reads LNHDA and CDR2 reads SQIVND. The V end loses 8 bases and the J end loses 7 bases, and a stretch of 14 bases separates them. What the research found in general, with its limitations: Carriers of CMV infection plus the relevant HLA type were discriminated by the cumulative frequency of public TCR beta family members in the study cohort and in an independent approximately 360-donor cohort. The ex vivo response was dominated by HLA-C-restricted CMV-specific TCR beta clonotypes, which also provided the single most frequent clonotype in two of eight donors.

Turning to this clonotype: Its antigen is not yet known. The input lacks base qualities; no much larger clone sits a single base away.

TCRdb lists the instrument as Illumina HiSeq 1500. TCRdb reworked the public reads: Q25 trimming with fastp, MiXCR clone assembly, productive beta chains retained. Identical CDR3 protein sequences are pooled into one entry, listed with their most common genes and DNA. This sample comprises almost 550,000 distinct CDR3 sequences, more than 15% of them detected only once. Together, the top ten hold 20% to 30% of the sample. The chain couples TRBV19 to TRBJ2-2; TRBD2 is perhaps the D gene, given 6 matching bases. The sequence was obtained from a human donor in good health (CMV status not recorded). Some clones in this sample may be carry-over from other donors' samples. The sequenced sample was CD8+ T cells from PBMCs. The encoded CDR3 is CASLEGMVGELFF. The sequenced DNA is TGTGCCAGTTTGGAGGGAATGGTCGGGGAGCTGTTTTTT.